This TCR beta chain derives from a study of monozygotic twins with inflammatory bowel disease. Overall study results and limits: IBD patients share fewer clonotypes with other people than healthy twins do, especially with disease activity.

The CDR3 is made up of 11 amino acids. It was from whole blood, with no T cell sorting, that total RNA was isolated. The RNA usage for each TCR library was roughly 4,000 ng of total RNA. Reprocessing the 5' RACE reads, TCRdb reports a single entry for every CDR3 protein and omits DNA. The sample includes roughly 200,000 distinct CDR3 sequences. As to this clonotype: What it binds is not known.

The origin of this receptor is a human donor with ulcerative colitis or Crohn's disease, or a healthy co-twin of an affected twin (not recorded which). Sequenced material: blood. The chain uses TRBV12-3 or TRBV12-4 and TRBJ2-2. The CDR3 here is CASSLRGELFF.